This TCR beta chain derives from a study of PD-L1 blockade in urothelial cancer. The wider study: Timepoints chosen for blood analysis were 3 weeks (second dose) and 6 weeks after treatment start. Specimens of blood held a median count of roughly 150,000 T cells.

V shed 0 bases and J shed 2 bases, with 9 bases lying between them. CDR1 SGHNT and CDR2 YYREEE come from the germline V gene (reference sequence). The CDR3 runs 14 residues. Using immunoSEQ multiplex PCR, the repertoire was profiled, and TCRdb retains in-frame clones only, with some absent. Of around 40,000 clones listed, around 89% are singletons. This clonotype was obtained from a man in his sixties with urothelial cancer. V usage is TRBV5-4 and J usage is TRBJ2-7; TRBD2 might be the D (5 bases). The material sequenced was PBMCs, taken around atezolizumab (anti-PD-L1) treatment. CDR3 nucleotides: TGTGCCAGCAGCTTGGTCCCGGGGACCTACGAGCAGTACTTC. Amino acids: CASSLVPGTYEQYF. Looking up the rest from reference TRBV5-4 and TRBJ2-7 gives the full variable domain: ETGVTQSPTHLIKTRGQQVTLRCSSQSGHNTVSWYQQALGQGPQFIFQYYREEENGRGNFPPRFSGLQFPNYSSELNVNALELDDSALYLCASSLVPGTYEQYFGPGTRLTVT.